These 29 T cell receptor beta chains were sequenced from one sample in a study of CD8 T cells in ankylosing spondylitis. One entry per CDR3 protein results from TCRdb running MiXCR on the 5' RACE reads. The data contain about 340,000 distinct CDR3 sequences, approximately 15% of them seen just once; the ten biggest clones take up around 1%. The sequenced material came from blood, either unsorted or a sorted T cell fraction (not recorded which). The receptors here all came from a male donor with ankylosing spondylitis or in good health (not recorded which).

The chain has TRBV4-1 and TRBJ1-2, with D perhaps TRBD1 (6 bases). CDR3 length equals 16 residues. Trimming took 3 bases from V and 8 from J, leaving 22 bases between them. Germline CDR1 and CDR2: MGHRA and YSYEKL. This CDR3 is CASSHSAHTGFYGYTF. As DNA, the CDR3 is TGCGCCAGCAGCCACTCCGCTCATACAGGGTTTTACGGCTACACCTTC.

The gene calls are TRBV6-1 and TRBJ2-5; weak D call: TRBD1 (6 bases). From germline, CDR1 is MNHNS and CDR2 SASEGT. The ends were cut back, 4 bases at V and 5 bases at J, with 17 bases in the middle. The CDR3 covers 15 residues. The CDR3 DNA sequence: TGTGCCAGCAGTGGGGGTGCAGGGGCGAGGGAGACCCAGTACTTC. This codes for CASSGGAGARETQYF.

This clonotype was seen more than once but under ten times. The chain combines TRBV20-1 with TRBJ1-2, with 9 positions matching TRBD1. After removal of 0 bases from V and 6 bases from J, the junction contained 8 bases not matched to a gene. The CDR3 length is 15 residues. The germline V gene has CDR1 DFQATT and CDR2 SNEGSKA (reference sequence). CDR3 region: CSARDLGQGGNGYTF. CDR3 nucleotides: TGCAGTGCTAGAGATTTGGGACAGGGAGGCAATGGCTACACCTTC.

The sample holds a few counts of this clonotype. V usage is TRBV25-1 and J usage is TRBJ2-2, with 7 bases matching TRBD2. The CDR3 spans 17 residues. V trimming: 1 base; J trimming: 7 bases; junction bases outside the gene matches: 12. Germline V gives CDR1 MGHDK, CDR2 SYGVNS. The CDR3 protein is CASSELTGGPLGGELFF. The CDR3, as DNA: TGTGCCAGCAGTGAATTAACGGGGGGACCTCTGGGCGGGGAGCTGTTTTTT.

This clonotype turned up a few times. The chain has TRBV7-2 and TRBJ2-3, with D possibly TRBD2 on 6 matching bases. This CDR3 is built from 15 residues. Germline assignment: CDR1 SGHTA and CDR2 FQGNSA. Deletions cut 3 bases from V and 6 bases from J, with 16 bases between. The CDR3 protein is CASSFTGTPGDTQYF. CDR3 coding DNA: TGTGCCAGCAGCTTCACCGGGACTCCGGGGGATACGCAGTATTTT.

This clonotype showed up just a few times. An end of the junction does not agree with germline; a read error may underlie this. The chain uses TRBV4-1 and TRBJ2-3, with 8 nucleotides matching TRBD2. The CDR3 loop spans 17 amino acids. The germline V gene has CDR1 MGHRA and CDR2 YSYEKL. Here the CDR3 reads CASSQDGPSGSKDTQYF. The CDR3 nucleotides are TGCGCCAGCAGCCAAGATGGGCCCAGCGGGAGCAAAGATACGCAGTATTTT.

The chain recombines TRBV10-3 with TRBJ2-7; perhaps TRBD1 as D (6 bases). The germline V gene has CDR1 ENHRY and CDR2 SYGVKD. Trimming stripped 0 bases from V and 5 bases from J, with 11 bases between. The CDR3 loop spans 14 amino acids. The CDR3 DNA follows: TGTGCCATCAGTGAGTCGCAGGGGAGCAACGAGCAGTACTTC. Its protein product is CAISESQGSNEQYF.

This clonotype was detected ten times or more. The J gene is TRBJ2-1, the V gene TRBV9, with D perhaps matching TRBD1 (6 bases). V lost 0 bases and J lost 4, with 8 bases in between. The germline V gene has CDR1 SGDLS and CDR2 YYNGEE. This CDR3 is 14 amino acids long. CDR3 DNA sequence: TGTGCCAGCAGCGTAGACGGACAGTACAATGAGCAGTTCTTC. Translated, it gives CASSVDGQYNEQFF.

This clonotype has ten or more counts. The chain couples TRBV12-3 or TRBV12-4 to TRBJ1-1; D is uncertain. Trimming left V 6 bases short and J 0 bases short, with 8 bases between. CDR3 size: 13 residues. DNA for the CDR3: TGTGCCAGCAGCTCGACGGTGAACACTGAAGCTTTCTTT. It yields the protein CASSSTVNTEAFF.

V gene TRBV5-1 combines with J gene TRBJ2-1; D uncertain. The germline V and J ends were trimmed by 0 bases and 11 bases, with 12 bases remaining between them. Germline V gene lookup returns CDR1 SGHRS and CDR2 YFSETQ. This CDR3 contains 13 residues. CDR3 nucleotide sequence: TGCGCCAGCAGCTTGGAAGCACAAACCAAGCAGTTCTTC. Amino acid sequence: CASSLEAQTKQFF.

This clonotype was observed a few times. The V call is TRBV20-1, the J call TRBJ2-3; D is undetermined. Germline-derived CDR1 and CDR2 are DFQATT and SNEGSKA (reference sequence). Trimming pared 1 base from V and 4 bases from J, leaving 3 bases between. This CDR3 region has 11 residues. In DNA form, the CDR3 reads TGCAGTGCTAGAGTTTCAGATACGCAGTATTTT. This codes for CSARVSDTQYF.

This clonotype has more than one count but fewer than ten. V and J are TRBV5-1 and TRBJ2-3, with 10 bases identical to TRBD1. Losses at the gene ends were 5 bases for V and 5 bases for J; bases not matched to a gene: 5. The germline gives CDR1 SGHRS, CDR2 YFSETQ. The CDR3 extends over 14 amino acids. The CDR3 nucleotides are TGCGCCAGCAGTCCGACAGGGGGCCTAGATACGCAGTATTTT. Translation gives CASSPTGGLDTQYF.

The chain is built from TRBV7-2 and TRBJ2-5; D remains unclear. V was trimmed by 4 bases and J by 3 bases, leaving 9 bases between them. The V gene's germline CDR1 is SGHTA and CDR2 FQGNSA. This CDR3 is 13 amino acids long. As DNA, the CDR3 is TGTGCCAGCAGCTGGGCCACAAAAGAGACCCAGTACTTC. It specifies CASSWATKETQYF.

The rearrangement links TRBV7-9 to TRBJ2-2, with a weak D call TRBD2 (6 bases). This CDR3 is built from 16 residues. The germline V and J ends were trimmed by 2 bases and 2 bases, with 12 bases remaining between them. Germline values: CDR1 SEHNR, CDR2 FQNEAQ (reference sequence). This CDR3 is CASSLKVSGNTGELFF. CDR3 nucleotides: TGTGCCAGCAGCTTAAAAGTTAGCGGAAACACCGGGGAGCTGTTTTTT.

In its sample, this clonotype was seen a few times. The chain joins TRBV24-1 to TRBJ2-1; tentatively, D is TRBD2 (5 bases). Per germline, CDR1 KGHDR and CDR2 SFDVKD. This CDR3 contains 15 residues. Trimming removed 5 bases at V and 5 bases at J, with 15 bases between. CDR3 DNA: TGTGCCACCAGTGTAAGCAGAGGGAATGACAATGAGCAGTTCTTC. This gives the protein CATSVSRGNDNEQFF.

This clonotype has at least ten counts. The CDR3 DNA is TGTGCCAGCAGCTTAAGTTCGGAAAACGTCCTGACTTTC. It translates to CASSLSSENVLTF. The gene calls are TRBV11-2 and TRBJ2-6; D unclear. Trimming pared 2 bases from V and 10 bases from J, leaving 9 bases between. The germline gives CDR1 SGHAT, CDR2 FQNNGV. CDR3 length: 13 residues.

V is TRBV20-1 and J is TRBJ2-3; no clear D gene. Germline V gives CDR1 DFQATT, CDR2 SNEGSKA (reference sequence). V was cut by 6 bases and J by 3 bases, with 10 bases left in between. The CDR3 is 12 amino acids. The CDR3 DNA is TGCAGTGCGGTTACTGGGACAGATACGCAGTATTTT. Translation gives CSAVTGTDTQYF.

This clonotype was counted between two and nine times. The chain uses TRBV20-1 and TRBJ2-7; D possibly matches TRBD1 or TRBD2 (5 bases each). With 2 bases removed from V and 2 bases from J, the gap between germline ends came to 13 bases. This CDR3 region has 14 residues. Germline V gene sequence: CDR1 DFQATT, CDR2 SNEGSKA (reference sequence). The CDR3 DNA follows: TGCAGTGCTAGACCCCGGGACCCGGCCTACGAGCAGTACTTC. Translating gives CSARPRDPAYEQYF.

The CDR3 bases are TGCGCCAGCAGCCCCCGTTGGGAGACCTACGAGCAGTACTTC. Translation gives CASSPRWETYEQYF. This chain uses TRBV5-1 with TRBJ2-7, with D tentatively TRBD2 (5 bases). The CDR3 loop spans 14 amino acids. Germline CDR1 reads SGHRS; CDR2 reads YFSETQ. V shed 4 bases and J shed 2 bases, with 13 bases lying between them.

This clonotype was counted a few times. J is TRBJ2-7 and V is TRBV3-1, with TRBD1 as a possible D gene (6 bases). Germline V gene data show CDR1 as LGHDT and CDR2 as YNNKEL (reference sequence). CDR3 length: 14 residues. V was trimmed by 5 bases and J by 0 bases, leaving 11 bases between them. CDR3 residues: CASSYYRDSYEQYF. The CDR3 nucleotides are TGTGCCAGCAGCTATTACAGGGACTCCTACGAGCAGTACTTC.

This clonotype was counted once. The chain has TRBV7-9 and TRBJ1-3; D may be TRBD1 (5 bases). Trimming pared 5 bases from V and 1 base from J, leaving 12 bases between. The CDR3 has 15 amino acids. Per the germline V gene, CDR1 is SEHNR and CDR2 is FQNEAQ (reference sequence). CDR3: CASSRGRQSGNTIYF. The CDR3 DNA reads TGTGCCAGCAGCCGGGGACGACAATCTGGAAACACCATATATTTT. The variable domain in full, with the rest retrieved from reference TRBV7-9 and TRBJ1-3, is DTGVSQNPRHKITKRGQNVTFRCDPISEHNRLYWYRQTLGQGPEFLTYFQNEAQLEKSRLLSDRFSAERPKGSFSTLEIQRTEQGDSAMYLCASSRGRQSGNTIYFGEGSWLTVV.

The V gene is TRBV5-1, the J gene TRBJ2-3; D remains unclear. The CDR3 length is 16 residues. Trimming took off 0 bases at V and 0 bases at J, with 11 bases between the two ends. The germline V gene has CDR1 SGHRS and CDR2 YFSETQ. CDR3 sequence (DNA): TGCGCCAGCAGCTTGGGACGGTCAACTAGCACAGATACGCAGTATTTT. Amino acid sequence: CASSLGRSTSTDTQYF.

This clonotype was seen a handful of times. J is TRBJ2-1 and V is TRBV7-9; TRBD1 matches 10 bases. Germline V gene lookup returns CDR1 SEHNR and CDR2 FQNEAQ (reference sequence). V dropped 4 bases and J dropped 7; count of bases not matched to a gene: 4. The CDR3 has 14 amino acids. CDR3 nucleotides: TGTGCCAGCAGCTCCGGACAGGGGGTAAATGAGCAGTTCTTC. Protein product: CASSSGQGVNEQFF.

The V gene is TRBV20-1, the J gene TRBJ1-1, with a possible D match to TRBD1 (5 bases). The ends were cut back, 6 bases at V and 3 bases at J, with 11 bases in the middle. The length of the CDR3 is 12 residues. Germline lookup yields CDR1 DFQATT and CDR2 SNEGSKA (reference sequence). For the CDR3, the DNA is TGCAGTGCGGGGGACGGCTACACTGAAGCTTTCTTT. This codes for CSAGDGYTEAFF.

In this sample, this clonotype turned up a few times. The rearrangement joins TRBV20-1 to TRBJ2-7, with 10 bases lining up with TRBD2. V gave up 1 base and J gave up 6 bases; unmatched junction bases: 6. Per the germline V gene, CDR1 is DFQATT and CDR2 is SNEGSKA (reference sequence). The CDR3 totals 14 residues. The chain's CDR3 is CSARGTSGNPEQYF. The CDR3 nucleotides read TGCAGTGCTAGAGGAACTAGCGGGAACCCCGAGCAGTACTTC.

The chain combines TRBV20-1 with TRBJ2-7; D might be TRBD2 (5 bases). The germline V gene encodes CDR1 DFQATT and CDR2 SNEGSKA (reference sequence). The CDR3 length is 13 residues. Trimming stripped 4 bases from V and 1 base from J, with 11 bases between. The CDR3 DNA sequence: TGCAGTGCTAAATACAGCGGATCCTACGAGCAGTACTTC. Its protein product is CSAKYSGSYEQYF.

This chain uses TRBV5-1 with TRBJ1-1; TRBD1 is a possible D gene (6 bases). V lost 7 bases and J lost 1, with 11 bases in between. CDR1 and CDR2 from the germline V gene are SGHRS and YFSETQ. The CDR3 loop spans 13 amino acids. CDR3 sequence reads: CASGPGANTEAFF. CDR3 coding DNA: TGCGCCAGCGGCCCAGGGGCGAACACTGAAGCTTTCTTT.

This clonotype turned up a few times. The chain recombines TRBV3-1 with TRBJ2-1; no firm D call. The ends were cut back, 1 base at V and 7 bases at J, with 11 bases in the middle. Germline loops: CDR1 LGHDT, CDR2 YNNKEL (reference sequence). The CDR3 has 14 residues. CDR3 DNA: TGTGCCAGCAGCCAAGTACTTAACGGGAATGAGCAGTTCTTC. Protein product: CASSQVLNGNEQFF.

This clonotype was detected only a few times. V is TRBV29-1 and J is TRBJ1-2; D is perhaps TRBD1 (5 bases). The CDR3 has 13 residues. V lost 0 bases and J 2 bases, leaving 7 bases between the germline ends. Germline V gives CDR1 SQVTM, CDR2 ANQGSEA. DNA of the CDR3: TGCAGCGTTGAAGATCACAGGAACTATGGCTACACCTTC. Translating gives CSVEDHRNYGYTF.